This is a list of T cell receptor beta chains from one sample in a study of T cells after posttransplantation cyclophosphamide. This table comes from immunoSEQ multiplex PCR, and its TCRdb copy is limited to in-frame clones, with some not included. The top ten hold more than 25% of the sample, which has about 18,000 clones, around 84% seen once. The input for sequencing was PBMCs, taken after allogeneic stem cell transplant with calcineurin inhibitor and methotrexate. These receptors originate from a female patient younger than 35 who received an allogeneic stem cell transplant from an unrelated donor, was CMV-positive, and had acute and chronic GVHD. The graft donor may have given rise to some T cells. CDR3s leave out the opening cysteine and the closing phenylalanine or tryptophan. A D gene is named only where the DNA matches it firmly. Where a row states a size, it is once, few, many or the class of an expanded clone; other rows omit it.

v_gene: TRBV5-1
d_gene: -
abundance: -
CDR3aa: ASSLGDTSLSGNTIY

v_gene: TRBV7-2
d_gene: TRBD1
abundance: -
CDR3aa: ASSLEVGGQGNNQPQH

v_gene: TRBV7-2
d_gene: TRBD1
abundance: -
CDR3aa: ASSPGQGADEQY

v_gene: TRBV2
d_gene: TRBD1
abundance: -
CDR3aa: ASSPTGGNEKLF

v_gene: TRBV5-6
d_gene: -
abundance: -
CDR3aa: ASSFPSDYGYT

v_gene: TRBV5-1
d_gene: TRBD1
abundance: -
CDR3aa: ASSLATGQTPEQY

v_gene: TRBV13
d_gene: -
abundance: -
CDR3aa: ASSGLGEEKETQY

v_gene: TRBV9
d_gene: TRBD2
abundance: -
CDR3aa: ASSVETSGYNEQF

v_gene: TRBV25-1
d_gene: -
abundance: -
CDR3aa: ASSESGGPGAEAF

v_gene: TRBV5-1
d_gene: TRBD1
abundance: few
CDR3aa: ASSSRGQGTGNTIY

v_gene: TRBV6-1
d_gene: -
abundance: -
CDR3aa: ASSAYGIGGYGYT

v_gene: TRBV11-2
d_gene: TRBD1
abundance: -
CDR3aa: ASTRDRWNGELF

v_gene: TRBV7-9
d_gene: TRBD2
abundance: -
CDR3aa: ASSSPEAGGPGETQY

v_gene: TRBV6-1
d_gene: TRBD2
abundance: -
CDR3aa: ASSNEAGGFSEQY

v_gene: TRBV4-1
d_gene: -
abundance: once
CDR3aa: ASSQEDMGQPQH

v_gene: TRBV29-1
d_gene: -
abundance: -
CDR3aa: SVEGTSRLDEQF

v_gene: TRBV28
d_gene: TRBD1
abundance: -
CDR3aa: ASRRGQGYGQY

v_gene: TRBV7-9
d_gene: TRBD1
abundance: -
CDR3aa: ASSQAGQGNEQY

v_gene: TRBV4-1
d_gene: -
abundance: -
CDR3aa: ASSQEMGGSLYEQY

v_gene: TRBV4-1
d_gene: TRBD1
abundance: -
CDR3aa: ASMNRDRGINSPLH

v_gene: TRBV5-1
d_gene: TRBD2
abundance: -
CDR3aa: ASSFTSGLNTGELF

v_gene: TRBV11-2
d_gene: -
abundance: -
CDR3aa: ASSPLGGSNQPQH

v_gene: TRBV18
d_gene: TRBD1
abundance: -
CDR3aa: ASSPKTGIETQY

v_gene: TRBV28
d_gene: -
abundance: -
CDR3aa: ASSFSLQADTQY

v_gene: TRBV30
d_gene: -
abundance: -
CDR3aa: AWIPGGATEAF

v_gene: TRBV10-3
d_gene: -
abundance: -
CDR3aa: AISDIREKLF

v_gene: TRBV28
d_gene: TRBD1
abundance: -
CDR3aa: ASSEQGANEKLF

v_gene: TRBV28
d_gene: TRBD2
abundance: once
CDR3aa: ASSPSGRLAAGELF

v_gene: TRBV27
d_gene: TRBD1
abundance: once
CDR3aa: ASSLLRETGPGANVLT

v_gene: TRBV2
d_gene: -
abundance: -
CDR3aa: ASPSDTEAF

v_gene: TRBV19
d_gene: TRBD1
abundance: -
CDR3aa: ASSRPRTGNNEQF

v_gene: TRBV2
d_gene: -
abundance: once
CDR3aa: ASSDTGVAADTQY

v_gene: TRBV18
d_gene: TRBD2
abundance: -
CDR3aa: ASSPSVAGVANEQF

v_gene: TRBV9
d_gene: TRBD1
abundance: -
CDR3aa: ASSTQTGGGTGELL

v_gene: TRBV7-9
d_gene: TRBD2
abundance: -
CDR3aa: ARRRGGRKVYNEQF

v_gene: TRBV6-5
d_gene: -
abundance: -
CDR3aa: ASSYFAGSTDTQY

v_gene: TRBV4-1
d_gene: TRBD2
abundance: -
CDR3aa: ASSQDNSAGVGDTQY

v_gene: TRBV5-6
d_gene: -
abundance: -
CDR3aa: ASSFRESYEQY

v_gene: TRBV29-1
d_gene: -
abundance: -
CDR3aa: SGRRGNTEAF

v_gene: TRBV10-3
d_gene: -
abundance: -
CDR3aa: AISHTGSYEQC

v_gene: TRBV28
d_gene: -
abundance: few
CDR3aa: ASSSRGPYYGYT

v_gene: TRBV2
d_gene: TRBD2
abundance: -
CDR3aa: ASSEASGSITGELF

v_gene: TRBV5-1
d_gene: TRBD1
abundance: -
CDR3aa: ASSLSQGATNEKLF

v_gene: TRBV4-2
d_gene: TRBD2
abundance: few
CDR3aa: ASSPGTSGDNYNEQF

v_gene: TRBV6-6
d_gene: TRBD2
abundance: -
CDR3aa: ASSYPGLAEETQY

v_gene: TRBV5-1
d_gene: -
abundance: once
CDR3aa: ASSTGQHGETQY

v_gene: TRBV5-1
d_gene: TRBD1
abundance: -
CDR3aa: ASSLTGRTYEQY

v_gene: TRBV7-9
d_gene: TRBD2
abundance: -
CDR3aa: ASSDSGSSYNEQF

v_gene: TRBV18
d_gene: -
abundance: -
CDR3aa: ASSPEGIAYGYT

v_gene: TRBV7-9
d_gene: -
abundance: -
CDR3aa: ASSHRDTTYEQY

v_gene: TRBV21-1
d_gene: -
abundance: -
CDR3aa: ASSKGDRASNQPQH

v_gene: TRBV5-1
d_gene: TRBD2
abundance: -
CDR3aa: ASSLILAGGQSNTQY

v_gene: TRBV5-1
d_gene: TRBD2
abundance: -
CDR3aa: ASSTLAGRQETQY

v_gene: TRBV6-5
d_gene: TRBD2
abundance: -
CDR3aa: ASSYRLAGKGEQY

v_gene: TRBV5-1
d_gene: TRBD1
abundance: -
CDR3aa: ASSLGLGGQQF